This is a list of T cell receptor beta chains from one sample in a study of CD8+ T cells in alopecia areata. Profiled with immunoSEQ multiplex PCR; TCRdb holds only in-frame clones, not every one. In the table there are around 99,000 clones, roughly 84% of which are singletons. Source: CD8+ T cells sorted from blood, taken at week 24, from a patient treated with tofacitinib. The receptors shown here come from a human donor with alopecia areata. CDR3s include the opening cysteine and the closing phenylalanine or tryptophan. The order of the fields is D gene, V gene, clone size, J gene, CDR3 protein, CDR3 DNA. The D gene is left open where the match is weak. Clone size is shown for a subset of rows, as once, few, many or a class of expanded clone.

>.|TRBV29-1|.|TRBJ1-1
CSVEERAEAFF
TGCAGCGTTGAAGAGCGGGCTGAGGCTTTCTTT
>.|TRBV6-5|few|TRBJ2-5
CASSEGNGMETQYF
TGTGCCAGCAGTGAGGGGAACGGAATGGAGACCCAGTACTTC
>TRBD2|TRBV7-8|.|TRBJ2-3
CASSLVRSGGAFSDTQYF
TGTGCCAGCAGCTTAGTTCGGAGCGGGGGGGCCTTCTCAGATACGCAGTATTTT
>.|TRBV4-1|once|TRBJ1-5
CASSQDGADNQPQHF
TGCGCCAGCAGCCAAGATGGGGCGGATAATCAGCCCCAGCATTTT
>.|TRBV7-2|.|TRBJ2-2
CASSLAPATDEYGDSGELFF
TGTGCCAGCAGCTTAGCTCCTGCGACGGACGAGTACGGCGATTCCGGGGAGCTGTTTTTT
>.|TRBV7-9|once|TRBJ2-3
CASSPSGLTDTQYF
TGTGCCAGCAGCCCTAGTGGGCTAACAGATACGCAGTATTTT
>.|TRBV18|.|TRBJ2-3
CASSPLRPHTDTQYF
TGTGCCAGCTCACCACTCCGACCCCACACAGATACGCAGTATTTT
>TRBD1|TRBV5-1|.|TRBJ2-7
CASSSHRGGSGTYEQYF
TGCGCCAGCAGCTCCCACCGAGGGGGCTCCGGGACCTACGAGCAGTACTTC
>TRBD2|TRBV7-3|.|TRBJ2-1
CASSLAGGTDEQFF
TGTGCCAGCAGCTTAGCGGGGGGGACGGATGAGCAGTTCTTC
>.|TRBV30|.|TRBJ1-1
CAWSGGTKAFF
TGTGCCTGGAGTGGAGGGACTAAAGCTTTCTTT
>TRBD2|TRBV5-6|once|TRBJ2-5
CASSLTGTSAVEEAQYF
TGTGCCAGCAGCTTGACCGGGACTAGCGCCGTGGAAGAGGCCCAGTACTTC
>TRBD1|TRBV4-3|.|TRBJ2-1
CASSHAPGQGTHEQFF
TGCGCCAGCAGCCATGCACCGGGACAGGGGACCCATGAGCAGTTCTTC
>TRBD1|TRBV7-9|few|TRBJ2-7
CASSLVGTGDEQYF
TGTGCCAGCAGCTTAGTTGGGACAGGGGACGAGCAGTACTTC
>.|TRBV19|.|TRBJ2-7
CASSIGGEQYF
TGTGCCAGTAGTATTGGGGGGGAGCAGTACTTC
>TRBD1|TRBV4-1|.|TRBJ1-1
CASSQGSSRGRGTEAFF
TGCGCCAGCAGCCAAGGGTCCTCCAGGGGGCGAGGCACTGAAGCTTTCTTT
>TRBD2|TRBV11-2|.|TRBJ2-7
CASSLDRSPTSGGSYEQYF
TGTGCCAGCAGCTTAGATCGGTCCCCGACTAGCGGGGGTTCCTACGAGCAGTACTTC
>.|TRBV7-2|once|TRBJ1-2
CASSFVIGGTYGYTF
TGTGCCAGCAGCTTTGTCATAGGGGGGACCTATGGCTACACCTTC
>TRBD2|TRBV2|.|TRBJ2-1
CASSERGGLYNEQFF
TGTGCCAGCAGTGAGCGGGGGGGCTTATACAATGAGCAGTTCTTC
>.|TRBV4-1|.|TRBJ2-7
CASSLNPLGAGLYEQYF
TGCGCCAGCAGTCTAAATCCGCTCGGCGCAGGGCTTTACGAGCAGTACTTC
>TRBD2|TRBV7-8|.|TRBJ2-1
CASSLRLAGGRNEQFF
TGTGCCAGCAGCCTCCGACTAGCGGGGGGGCGAAATGAGCAGTTCTTC
>.|TRBV4-2|.|TRBJ1-1
CASSWGGMVEAFF
TGTGCCAGCAGCTGGGGGGGCATGGTTGAAGCTTTCTTT
>.|TRBV6-5|.|TRBJ1-1
CASSYAALNTEAFF
TGTGCCAGCAGTTACGCAGCCTTGAACACTGAAGCTTTCTTT
>TRBD1|TRBV7-9|.|TRBJ2-7
CASSPAGTGAPGEQYF
TGTGCCAGCAGCCCCGCCGGGACAGGGGCTCCCGGGGAGCAGTACTTC
>.|TRBV6-5|.|TRBJ2-2
CASRIQGLGGELFF
TGTGCCAGCAGGATACAGGGTCTGGGCGGGGAGCTGTTTTTT
>.|TRBV4-3|.|TRBJ2-2
CASSQETKNTGELFF
TGCGCCAGCAGCCAAGAAACTAAGAACACCGGGGAGCTGTTTTTT
>.|TRBV15|.|TRBJ2-2
CATSSPSLNTGELFF
TGTGCCACCAGCAGCCCTTCCTTGAACACCGGGGAGCTGTTTTTT
>.|TRBV19|.|TRBJ2-3
CASSNGVNWRDTQYF
TGTGCCAGTAGTAATGGGGTCAATTGGAGAGATACGCAGTATTTT
>TRBD2|TRBV11-3|.|TRBJ2-7
CASSSRGLAGSYEQYF
TGTGCCAGCAGTTCACGAGGACTAGCGGGCTCCTACGAGCAGTACTTC
>.|TRBV5-1|once|TRBJ2-3
CASSPGGPSTDTQYF
TGCGCCAGCAGCCCCGGGGGGCCTAGCACAGATACGCAGTATTTT
>TRBD1|TRBV19|.|TRBJ2-5
CASSLTGLETQYF
TGTGCCAGTAGTTTGACAGGGTTGGAGACCCAGTACTTC
>.|TRBV7-2|.|TRBJ2-2
CASSPNTGELFF
TGTGCCAGCAGCCCGAACACCGGGGAGCTGTTTTTT
>.|TRBV7-9|.|TRBJ2-5
CASSIGTPEETQYF
TGTGCCAGCAGCATCGGGACTCCCGAGGAGACCCAGTACTTC
>.|TRBV7-2|.|TRBJ2-7
CASSLDYEQYF
TGTGCCAGCAGCCTGGACTACGAGCAGTACTTC
>.|TRBV19|.|TRBJ2-7
CASSIRQNYEQYF
TGTGCCAGTAGTATCCGGCAGAACTACGAGCAGTACTTC
>TRBD2|TRBV11-2|.|TRBJ2-2
CASSSTGLAGTGELFF
TGTGCCAGCAGCTCTACGGGACTAGCGGGCACCGGGGAGCTGTTTTTT
>.|TRBV5-6|.|TRBJ1-1
CASSLGDYTEAFF
TGTGCCAGCAGCTTAGGAGACTACACTGAAGCTTTCTTT
>.|TRBV5-4|.|TRBJ2-7
CASSLGDSPYEQYF
TGTGCCAGCAGCTTGGGGGACTCTCCCTACGAGCAGTACTTC
>.|TRBV19|.|TRBJ2-1
CASSPKDNEQFF
TGTGCCAGTAGTCCCAAAGACAATGAGCAGTTCTTC
>TRBD1|TRBV27|.|TRBJ1-5
CASSLGTGGYQPQHF
TGTGCCAGCAGTTTGGGGACAGGGGGGTATCAGCCCCAGCATTTT
>.|TRBV19|.|TRBJ2-1
CASSLNSNNEQFF
TGTGCCAGTAGTCTGAACTCCAACAATGAGCAGTTCTTC
>TRBD1|TRBV4-1|few|TRBJ2-3
CASSQDPHPGGADTQYF
TGCGCCAGCAGCCAAGATCCTCACCCAGGGGGCGCAGATACGCAGTATTTT
>.|TRBV6-1|.|TRBJ2-7
CASSPHRVSSYEQYF
TGTGCCAGCAGTCCCCACCGGGTCAGCTCCTACGAGCAGTACTTC
>.|TRBV6-4|.|TRBJ1-1
CASSEGQEAFF
TGTGCCAGCAGTGAAGGCCAGGAAGCTTTCTTT
>.|TRBV7-9|.|TRBJ2-7
CASSWGGDYEQYF
TGTGCCAGCAGCTGGGGTGGGGACTACGAGCAGTACTTC
>.|TRBV13|.|TRBJ2-3
CASSLPLTDTQYF
TGTGCCAGCAGCTTACCCCTCACAGATACGCAGTATTTT
>.|TRBV29-1|.|TRBJ2-1
CSVEGRYNEQFF
TGCAGCGTTGAGGGAAGATACAATGAGCAGTTCTTC
>.|TRBV7-2|once|TRBJ2-5
CASSSPASGYQETQYF
TGTGCCAGCAGCTCCCCGGCCAGTGGCTATCAAGAGACCCAGTACTTC
>.|TRBV6-1|once|TRBJ2-3
CASSGATDTQYF
TGTGCCAGCAGTGGGGCCACAGATACGCAGTATTTT
>.|TRBV12-5|.|TRBJ1-5
CASAQGGGNQPQHF
TGTGCTAGTGCGCAGGGAGGTGGCAATCAGCCCCAGCATTTT